This TCR beta chain was observed in a study of T cell responses to AZD1222 COVID-19 vaccine. Study findings and constraints: Nearly half of spike-specific TCRs reportedly go after variant regions that carry no mutations. Clonal diversity was possibly underestimated, and the donors were mostly white British, with more females.

Germline lookup yields CDR1 SGHNT and CDR2 YENEEA. The CDR3 is 14 residues long. TCRdb's copy holds only in-frame clones and misses some; the assay was immunoSEQ multiplex PCR. The table includes approximately 150,000 clones, 93% detected once. This clone was seen only once. Antigen unknown. This sequence joins TRBV11-3 and TRBJ2-1, with a weak D call TRBD2 (7 bases). The receptor's source is an adult in good health. Sequenced here: peripheral blood, sampled on day 0 of AZD1222 vaccination. CDR3 sequence: CARRGGTPWYEQFF. The CDR3 region has the DNA TGTGCACGACGGGGAGGGACACCATGGTATGAGCAGTTCTTC.